This T cell receptor (beta chain) is drawn from a study of CD8 T cells in ankylosing spondylitis. Notes on the study in general: Matched synovial fluid from ankylosing spondylitis patients was reported to be enriched for disease-linked clones. A CD8+ phenotype characterized the disease-linked clones, which were relatively rare in peripheral blood. In ankylosing spondylitis blood, a motif of seven to nine highly homologous TCR beta variants appeared characteristic. Reactive arthritis synovial fluid and blood previously showed some of these motif variants.

Making use of molecular barcodes, quantitative 5'-RACE generated TCR beta libraries. Each CDR3 protein gets one entry after TCRdb re-called the 5' RACE reads with MiXCR. The table includes 700,000 or so distinct CDR3 sequences, around 20% detected once. In this sample, this clonotype turned up a few times. Its cognate antigen is unknown. This CDR3 is built from 12 residues. Trimming took off 4 bases at V and 5 bases at J, with 9 bases between the two ends. V gene TRBV12-3 or TRBV12-4 combines with J gene TRBJ2-7; possibly TRBD2 for D (6 bases). The material sequenced was blood, either unsorted or a sorted T cell fraction (not recorded which). This clonotype was obtained from a male donor with ankylosing spondylitis. The CDR3 reads CASSWRANEQYF. DNA for the CDR3: TGTGCCAGCAGTTGGAGGGCGAACGAGCAGTACTTC.